The clone carrying this T cell receptor (beta chain) was recorded a few times. Its antigen is still unknown. Germline V gene sequence: CDR1 SGHRS, CDR2 YFSETQ. Deletions cut 0 bases from V and 3 bases from J, with 9 bases between. The CDR3 contains 14 residues. The data are from a study of vaccination and CD4 T cells after COVID-19. Study context: The post-vaccine samples came a median approximately 70 days after dose two (range 14 to 241). Study conclusions and caveats: Early post-infection timepoints were missing, and relatively few convalescent patients were studied.

The treatment was: roughly ten-day PBMC culture with coronavirus spike peptide pools or control peptides (ViraFEST assay). IL-2 (about 10 IU/ml) and peptide pools (10 ug/ml) were added to cultures of under 2.5 million PBMCs per well. Cultured CD4+ T cell DNA was sequenced using the Oncomine TCR Beta short-read assay. Cultured CD4+ T cells were the source of extracted genomic DNA. TCRdb ran MiXCR on the PCR reads and lists one entry per CDR3 protein. The sample yields tens of thousands of distinct CDR3 sequences, roughly 42% seen once. The sample comprised CD4+ T cells from blood, cultured in vitro. The clonotype comes from a human donor who had recovered from COVID-19. The chain couples TRBV5-1 to TRBJ1-2; D is unresolved. CDR3 in amino acids: CASSLAEGDYGYTF. CDR3 DNA sequence: TGCGCCAGCAGCTTGGCTGAGGGAGACTATGGCTACACCTTC.